Shown below are 20 T cell receptor beta chains from a single sample sequenced in a study of cytomegalovirus exposure and HLA in healthy donors. In the PCR, 60 Vbeta and 13 Jbeta primers were used. Profiled with immunoSEQ multiplex PCR; TCRdb holds only in-frame clones, not every one. Seen here are 100,000 to 150,000 clones, over 70% observed once, and the top ten hold more than 3%. Specimen: PBMCs. The receptors stem from a woman aged 45-60 years in good health and CMV-seronegative.

The chain is built from TRBV30 and TRBJ1-2, with D unresolved. Germline values: CDR1 GTSNPN, CDR2 SVGIG (reference sequence). Trimming removed 0 bases from V and 0 bases from J, with 5 bases in between. The CDR3 sequence is 13 residues long. The CDR3 here is CAWSVITNYGYTF. CDR3 DNA sequence: TGTGCCTGGAGTGTAATCACTAACTATGGCTACACCTTC. The full variable domain, completed using reference TRBV30 and TRBJ1-2, is SQTIHQWPATLVQPVGSPLSLECTVEGTSNPNLYWYRQAAGRGLQLLFYSVGIGQISSEVPQNLSASRPQDRQFILSSKKLLLSDSGFYLCAWSVITNYGYTFGSGTRLTVV.

This chain joins TRBV25-1 and TRBJ1-1, with TRBD1 matching over 8 bases. Germline V gene lookup returns CDR1 MGHDK and CDR2 SYGVNS. The CDR3 contains 16 residues. The junction had 5 bases not matched to a gene; V was cut back by 1 base and J by 1 base. CDR3 residues: CASSEFSGQGNTEAFF. The CDR3 coding sequence is TGTGCCAGCAGTGAATTTTCAGGACAGGGGAACACTGAAGCTTTCTTT.

This chain connects TRBV7-9 to TRBJ1-1; 7 positions agree with TRBD1. The J segment lost 4 bases and the V segment lost 3 bases, leaving 5 bases of the junction unmatched. Germline lookup yields CDR1 SEHNR and CDR2 FQNEAQ (reference sequence). This CDR3 is built from 14 residues. The CDR3 coding sequence is TGTGCCAGCAGCTTGCTGTCAGGGGGCACTGAAGCTTTCTTT. Encoded protein: CASSLLSGGTEAFF. The whole variable domain, remainder taken from reference TRBV7-9 and TRBJ1-1, is DTGVSQNPRHKITKRGQNVTFRCDPISEHNRLYWYRQTLGQGPEFLTYFQNEAQLEKSRLLSDRFSAERPKGSFSTLEIQRTEQGDSAMYLCASSLLSGGTEAFFGQGTRLTVV.

The DNA for the CDR3 is TGTGCCAGCAGTTCTTGGCGGGAGGACTCAAATCAGCCCCAGCATTTT. It encodes CASSSWREDSNQPQHF. The V gene is TRBV28, the J gene TRBJ1-5; D is uncertain. Germline V gives CDR1 MDHEN, CDR2 SYDVKM. The CDR3 has 16 residues. V was clipped by 4 bases and J by 4 bases, with 17 bases between them.

This clone appeared a few times. This rearrangement joins TRBV7-3 to TRBJ2-3; D unclear. The CDR3 covers 15 residues. V shed 4 bases and J shed 0 bases, with 11 bases lying between them. CDR1 SGHTA and CDR2 FQGTGA come from the germline V gene. The CDR3 loop is CASSSTPTSTDTQYF. For the CDR3, the DNA is TGTGCCAGCAGCTCAACACCAACTAGCACAGATACGCAGTATTTT.

The chain employs TRBV28 and TRBJ1-2; possibly TRBD1 for D (5 bases). V dropped 6 bases and J dropped 4 bases, with 18 bases sitting between them. The germline gives CDR1 MDHEN, CDR2 SYDVKM. This CDR3 contains 15 residues. The CDR3 sequence: CASRNRNEPSYGYTF. CDR3 nucleotides: TGTGCCAGCAGGAACAGGAACGAACCGAGCTATGGCTACACCTTC.

This chain connects TRBV28 to TRBJ2-7, with TRBD2 matching 8 bases. The V gene end was trimmed by 6 bases and the J gene end by 4 bases; junction bases not matched to a gene: 11. The V gene's germline CDR1 is MDHEN and CDR2 SYDVKM. This CDR3 is 15 amino acids long. As DNA, the CDR3 is TGTGCCAGCAGGGAACAGGGTAGCGGGATTTACGAGCAGTACTTC. Residues: CASREQGSGIYEQYF. Complete variable domain (other parts from reference TRBV28 and TRBJ2-7): DVKVTQSSRYLVKRTGEKVFLECVQDMDHENMFWYRQDPGLGLRLIYFSYDVKMKEKGDIPEGYSVSREKKERFSLILESASTNQTSMYLCASREQGSGIYEQYFGPGTRLTVT.

The chain links TRBV4-1 to TRBJ2-7, with TRBD2 matching over 8 bases. The CDR3 sequence is 13 residues long. Trimming at V came to 1 base and at J to 7 bases, leaving 3 bases not matched to a gene. Germline-derived CDR1 and CDR2 are MGHRA and YSYEKL. The CDR3 nucleotides are TGCGCCAGCAGCCAAGGAGAGCGGGAGGAGCAGTACTTC. It translates to CASSQGEREEQYF.

The rearrangement uses TRBV6-9 and TRBJ2-6, with TRBD1 matching 7 bases. Trimming at V came to 2 bases and at J to 0 bases, leaving 10 bases not matched to a gene. The CDR3 spans 19 residues. Germline CDR1 is MNHGY and CDR2 is SVAAGI. Here the CDR3 DNA reads TGTGCCAGCAGTTATGTTGTGGGACAGCTTCCCTCTGGGGCCAACGTCCTGACTTTC. Its protein is CASSYVVGQLPSGANVLTF.

This chain connects TRBV28 to TRBJ2-7, with TRBD1 identical over 8 bases. This CDR3 is 17 amino acids long. CDR1 is MDHEN, CDR2 SYDVKM, per germline. The ends lost 4 bases at V and 5 bases at J; junction bases unmatched: 16. The CDR3 protein is CASSSNFPRTGSHEQYF. In DNA, the CDR3 is TGTGCCAGCAGTTCCAATTTCCCCCGGACAGGGTCCCACGAGCAGTACTTC. Based on the CDR3 plus reference TRBV28 and TRBJ2-7, the full variable domain is DVKVTQSSRYLVKRTGEKVFLECVQDMDHENMFWYRQDPGLGLRLIYFSYDVKMKEKGDIPEGYSVSREKKERFSLILESASTNQTSMYLCASSSNFPRTGSHEQYFGPGTRLTVT.

The chain is built from TRBV30 and TRBJ2-1; 8 positions agree with TRBD1. The CDR3 is 13 amino acids. Trimming took 2 bases from V and 9 from J; bases not matched to a gene: 6. Germline V gives CDR1 GTSNPN, CDR2 SVGIG (reference sequence). The CDR3 is CAWSRTGLGEQFF. CDR3 in DNA: TGTGCCTGGAGTCGGACAGGGTTGGGTGAGCAGTTCTTC.

This clone was counted between two and nine times. The rearrangement uses TRBV4-3 and TRBJ2-1; 12 bases are shared with TRBD2. The junction had 5 bases not matched to a gene; V was cut back by 3 bases and J by 5 bases. Germline lookup yields CDR1 LGHNA and CDR2 YSLEER. The CDR3 has 16 residues. The CDR3 spells CASSQPGLAGNNEQFF. CDR3 coding DNA: TGCGCCAGCAGCCAGCCGGGACTAGCGGGTAACAATGAGCAGTTCTTC.

This clone turned up a few times. The chain carries TRBV2 and TRBJ1-5; 9 bases are a match to TRBD1. The V gene end was trimmed by 6 bases and the J gene end by 4 bases; junction bases not matched to a gene: 4. The CDR3 consists of 14 residues. Germline lookup yields CDR1 SNHLY and CDR2 FYNNEI. CDR3 DNA sequence: TGTGCCAGCAGGCCGGGACAGGGAAATCAGCCCCAGCATTTT. It is translated as CASRPGQGNQPQHF.

V usage is TRBV18 and J usage is TRBJ2-1; D is perhaps TRBD2 (5 bases). Germline lookup yields CDR1 KGHSH and CDR2 LQKENI. CDR3 size: 14 residues. Trimming removed 5 bases at V and 3 bases at J, with 11 bases between. CDR3 sequence: CASSVGVLYNEQFF. CDR3 nucleotides: TGTGCCAGCTCAGTCGGGGTACTCTACAATGAGCAGTTCTTC.

The V and J genes are TRBV2 and TRBJ1-1, with 9 bases identical to TRBD1. Germline CDR1 is SNHLY and CDR2 is FYNNEI. Trimming at V came to 8 bases and at J to 0 bases, leaving 7 bases not matched to a gene. The CDR3 length is 15 residues. The CDR3 reads CASGRTGVLNTEAFF. The CDR3 DNA reads TGTGCCAGCGGCCGGACAGGGGTTTTGAACACTGAAGCTTTCTTT.

Comments on this clone: Other DNA variants within this sample encode the same CDR3. The chain recombines TRBV7-3 with TRBJ2-2; D ambiguous. This CDR3 has 14 residues. CDR1 and CDR2 (germline): SGHTA, FQGTGA. V was clipped by 1 base and J by 11 bases, with 14 bases between them. The chain's CDR3 is CASSLIDGGGELFF. In DNA, the CDR3 is TGTGCCAGCAGCTTAATAGACGGCGGCGGAGAGCTGTTTTTT.

This clone was counted between two and nine times. CDR3 protein: CASSVPQDEQYF. CDR3 nucleotides: TGTGCCAGCAGTGTCCCTCAGGACGAGCAGTACTTC. The chain is built from TRBV6-1 and TRBJ2-7; no clear D gene. The V end lost 4 bases, the J end lost 5 bases, and 9 bases lay between the germline ends. CDR3 length equals 12 residues. CDR1 and CDR2 from the germline V gene are MNHNS and SASEGT.

This clone was detected a few times. The rearrangement joins TRBV6-6 to TRBJ1-5; D unclear. This CDR3 has 16 residues. Per germline, CDR1 MNHNY and CDR2 SVGAGI (reference sequence). The ends were cut back, 0 bases at V and 3 bases at J, with 12 bases in the middle. This CDR3 reads CASSYSSGETNQPQHF. CDR3 bases: TGTGCCAGCAGTTACTCGAGCGGGGAGACCAATCAGCCCCAGCATTTT.

The count of this clone is one. The conserved phenylalanine or tryptophan is not found at the CDR3 terminus, so this likely reflects a read error. The chain combines TRBV27 with TRBJ2-7; D is possibly TRBD1 (6 bases). Per germline, CDR1 MNHEY and CDR2 SMNVEV (reference sequence). V lost 8 bases, J lost 0 bases, and 14 bases lay in between. The CDR3 is 14 amino acids. The CDR3 bases are TGTGCCAGCCGTCAGGGGTCAAGCTCCTACGAGCAGTACCTC. This sequence encodes CASRQGSSSYEQYL.

V gene TRBV4-3 combines with J gene TRBJ2-7; D not certain. V lost 4 bases to trimming and J lost 2 bases, with 15 bases between them. The V gene's germline CDR1 is LGHNA and CDR2 YSLEER. The CDR3 is 15 amino acids. CDR3 sequence reads: CASSPNVGFPYEQYF. CDR3 coding DNA: TGCGCCAGCAGCCCTAACGTTGGTTTCCCCTACGAGCAGTACTTC.